Sequencing of this T cell receptor (beta chain) was carried out in a study of graft-versus-host responses after intestinal transplantation. The CDR3 has 15 amino acids. Germline V gene lookup returns CDR1 MGHRA and CDR2 YSYEKL. V was shortened by 1 base and J by 4 bases, with 11 bases between the two germline ends. This clone showed up just a few times. Repertoires were generated with immunoSEQ multiplex PCR, while TCRdb's copy carries only in-frame clones and drops some. The sample contains about 54,000 clones, about 90% of which appear only once. Here the sequenced sample was PBMCs, taken nearly 670 days after intestinal transplant. The chain recombines TRBV4-1 with TRBJ2-1, with a weak D call TRBD2 (5 bases). The sequence derives from a human patient who received an intestinal transplant, so some T cells may come from the graft donor. The DNA of the CDR3 is TGCGCCAGCAGCCAAGGGGCGGGTATGTACAATGAGCAGTTCTTC. This translates into CASSQGAGMYNEQFF.